These 22 T cell receptor beta chains share one sample of origin, sequenced in a study of blood T cell repertoires in COVID-19. Profiling relied on immunoSEQ multiplex PCR, and the TCRdb table lists in-frame clones only, not all of them. This sample has 400,000 or so clones, with 89% found just once. Input material: peripheral blood. These TCRs come from a woman between 40 and 50 years old with COVID-19, enrolled during active disease.

Only one count was recorded for this clone. The sample contains more than one DNA sequence encoding this CDR3. This rearrangement joins TRBV19 to TRBJ1-3, with D perhaps TRBD1 (5 bases). Germline CDR1 and CDR2: LNHDA and SQIVND (reference sequence). The CDR3 extends over 15 amino acids. Trimming took 3 bases from V and 2 from J, leaving 11 bases between them. DNA for the CDR3: TGTGCCAGTAGTATTGTAGGGGTTGCTGGAAACACCATATATTTT. It is translated as CASSIVGVAGNTIYF. Full variable domain (missing parts from reference TRBV19 and TRBJ1-3): DGGITQSPKYLFRKEGQNVTLSCEQNLNHDAMYWYRQDPGQGLRLIYYSQIVNDFQKGDIAEGYSVSREKKESFPLTVTSAQKNPTAFYLCASSIVGVAGNTIYFGEGSWLTVV.

In nucleotides, the CDR3 is TGTGCCAGCAGTTTCGGAGGACGCGGGGACATTCAGTACTTC. Translation gives CASSFGGRGDIQYF. The V and J genes are TRBV28 and TRBJ2-4; tentative D call: TRBD2 (6 bases). Trimming cost V 3 bases and J 8 bases, with 14 bases left between them. CDR1 MDHEN and CDR2 SYDVKM come from the germline V gene. The CDR3 contains 14 residues.

The chain recombines TRBV27 with TRBJ2-2; D remains ambiguous. CDR3 length equals 19 residues. CDR1 is MNHEY and CDR2 is SMNVEV in the germline V gene (reference sequence). V was clipped by 0 bases and J by 2 bases, with 19 bases between them. The CDR3 bases are TGTGCCAGCAGTTTATCATGGCGGAAGCCCGACCCTAACACCGGGGAGCTGTTTTTT. This translates into CASSLSWRKPDPNTGELFF.

The gene calls are TRBV7-8 and TRBJ1-6; possible D gene TRBD1, 5 bases. CDR1 is SGHVS and CDR2 is FQNEAQ in the germline V gene. This CDR3 is 18 amino acids long. The V and J ends lost 0 bases and 0 bases respectively, with 12 bases between them. The CDR3 DNA follows: TGTGCCAGCAGCTTAGCGCGGGGCTTAAGCTCCTATAATTCACCCCTCCACTTT. Its protein product is CASSLARGLSSYNSPLHF.

V and J are TRBV7-8 and TRBJ2-3; the match to TRBD1 covers 11 bases. Trimming removed 1 base from V and 2 bases from J; junction bases left unmatched: 8. This CDR3 is 18 amino acids long. Germline-derived CDR1 and CDR2 are SGHVS and FQNEAQ. CDR3 sequence: CASSLVGTGGLSTDTQYF. CDR3 nucleotide sequence: TGTGCCAGCAGCTTAGTCGGGACAGGGGGTTTGTCCACAGATACGCAGTATTTT.

This sequence joins TRBV19 and TRBJ1-3, with 9 bases aligning to TRBD1. The V and J ends lost 6 bases and 0 bases, in that order; junction bases with no gene match: 6. Germline-derived CDR1 and CDR2 are LNHDA and SQIVND (reference sequence). The CDR3 loop spans 16 amino acids. For the CDR3, the DNA is TGTGCCAGTAGGGCCGGGACAGGGAACTCTGGAAACACCATATATTTT. Translating gives CASRAGTGNSGNTIYF.

This chain connects TRBV2 to TRBJ2-5, with 11 bases fitting TRBD1. This CDR3 is built from 13 residues. The germline V gene encodes CDR1 SNHLY and CDR2 FYNNEI. The V and J ends lost 6 bases and 4 bases, in that order; junction bases with no gene match: 1. This CDR3 reads CASRDRGRETQYF. The CDR3 bases are TGTGCCAGCAGGGACAGGGGGCGAGAGACCCAGTACTTC. Drawing the rest from reference TRBV2 and TRBJ2-5, the complete variable domain is EPEVTQTPSHQVTQMGQEVILRCVPISNHLYFYWYRQILGQKVEFLVSFYNNEISEKSEIFDDQFSVERPDGSNFTLKIRSTKLEDSAMYFCASRDRGRETQYFGPGTRLLVL.

This chain uses TRBV27 with TRBJ2-3; D perhaps matches TRBD1 (6 bases). V shed 0 bases and J shed 2 bases, with 9 bases lying between them. This CDR3 is 15 amino acids long. Germline V CDR1 and CDR2: MNHEY, SMNVEV (reference sequence). CDR3 residues: CASSLSAGVTDTQYF. The DNA for the CDR3 is TGTGCCAGCAGTTTATCGGCAGGGGTCACAGATACGCAGTATTTT.

With respect to this clone: Different DNA sequences within this sample yield the same CDR3. The genes are TRBV7-2 and TRBJ1-2; 7 bases map to TRBD1. The CDR3 length is 14 residues. The germline gives CDR1 SGHTA, CDR2 FQGNSA. V shed 5 bases, J shed 0 bases, and the junction held 3 bases outside the gene matches. This chain's CDR3 is CASSLGTANYGYTF. The DNA of the CDR3 is TGTGCCAGCAGCCTAGGGACAGCTAACTATGGCTACACCTTC.

The chain is built from TRBV7-9 and TRBJ1-4, with TRBD1 as a possible D gene (6 bases). The CDR3 has 14 residues. Between the trimmed V and J ends, which lost 3 bases and 8 bases, there was a span of 13 bases. Germline loops: CDR1 SEHNR, CDR2 FQNEAQ (reference sequence). CDR3 DNA sequence: TGTGCCAGCAGCTTGGTGGGTACAGGGGAAAAACTGTTTTTT. Its translation is CASSLVGTGEKLFF.

This clone came up once. This sample also contains other DNA sequences that code for the same CDR3. The rearrangement joins TRBV18 to TRBJ1-1; tentative D call: TRBD1 (5 bases). The length of the CDR3 is 14 residues. Germline-derived CDR1 and CDR2 are KGHSH and LQKENI. V was shortened by 3 bases and J by 4 bases, with 12 bases between the two germline ends. The CDR3 DNA reads as TGTGCCAGCTCACCCCTTGGGGGGAGCACTGAAGCTTTCTTT. As protein: CASSPLGGSTEAFF. The full variable domain, rest sourced from reference TRBV18 and TRBJ1-1, is NAGVMQNPRHLVRRRGQEARLRCSPMKGHSHVYWYRQLPEEGLKFMVYLQKENIIDESGMPKERFSAEFPKEGPSILRIQQVVRGDSAAYFCASSPLGGSTEAFFGQGTRLTVV.

The rearrangement joins TRBV29-1 to TRBJ2-5, with 10 nucleotides matching TRBD2. V lost 6 bases, J lost 2 bases, and 12 bases stayed unmatched. The CDR3 length is 16 residues. Per germline, CDR1 SQVTM and CDR2 ANQGSEA. CDR3 nucleotide sequence: TGCAGCGTGCTTGGGATAGCGGGGGGTCAACAAGAGACCCAGTACTTC. This gives the protein CSVLGIAGGQQETQYF.

The rearrangement uses TRBV6-5 and TRBJ2-5; TRBD2 matches at 8 bases. With V trimmed by 5 bases and J by 3 bases, 8 bases remained unmatched. This CDR3 has 15 amino acids. Germline CDR1 MNHEY, CDR2 SVGAGI. CDR3 DNA: TGTGCCAGCAGTACGGGAGGGTGGGGCGAAGAGACCCAGTACTTC. Encoded protein: CASSTGGWGEETQYF.

The rearrangement joins TRBV4-3 to TRBJ2-7; 10 nucleotides agree with TRBD2. The CDR3 is made up of 15 amino acids. Trimming at V came to 4 bases and at J to 4 bases, leaving 7 bases not matched to a gene. Per germline, CDR1 LGHNA and CDR2 YSLEER. The CDR3 protein is CASSLSGGAEYEQYF. DNA of the CDR3: TGCGCCAGCAGCCTGAGCGGGGGGGCGGAGTACGAGCAGTACTTC.

The chain employs TRBV18 and TRBJ2-1; 13 nucleotides agree with TRBD2. This CDR3 region has 15 residues. V trimming: 4 bases; J trimming: 6 bases; junction bases outside the gene matches: 3. Germline CDR1 and CDR2: KGHSH and LQKENI. Here the CDR3 DNA reads TGTGCCAGCTCACGAACTAGCGGGGGGGCCAATGAGCAGTTCTTC. Residues: CASSRTSGGANEQFF.

The genes are TRBV19 and TRBJ1-1; D gene ambiguous. Trimming cost V 7 bases and J 1 base, with 13 bases left between them. The CDR3 is 14 amino acids. The germline CDR1 and CDR2 sequences are LNHDA and SQIVND (reference sequence). The CDR3 bases are TGTGCCAGTATGTTCGGGAGGGCGAACACTGAAGCTTTCTTT. Protein product: CASMFGRANTEAFF.

V usage is TRBV10-3 and J usage is TRBJ1-1; TRBD1 aligns across 8 bases. The junction had 8 bases not matched to a gene; V was cut back by 5 bases and J by 3 bases. The CDR3 has 15 residues. Germline assignment: CDR1 ENHRY and CDR2 SYGVKD. CDR3 in amino acids: CAISTSTGVDTEAFF. CDR3 nucleotide sequence: TGTGCCATCAGTACCTCGACAGGGGTGGACACTGAAGCTTTCTTT.

This clone was picked up one time. V usage is TRBV4-2 and J usage is TRBJ1-5; D is undetermined. The germline V gene encodes CDR1 LGHNA and CDR2 YNFKEQ. The CDR3 consists of 15 residues. The V end was cut by 0 bases, the J end by 1 base, with 7 bases between. CDR3 amino acids: CASSQEALSNQPQHF. The CDR3 DNA follows: TGTGCCAGCAGCCAAGAAGCCCTGAGCAATCAGCCCCAGCATTTT.

This sequence joins TRBV19 and TRBJ2-1; 14 bases agree with TRBD2. The germline CDR1 and CDR2 sequences are LNHDA and SQIVND (reference sequence). This CDR3 is built from 13 residues. Germline trimming cut 7 bases from V and 9 bases from J; bases unmatched to any gene: 2. The CDR3 here is CASTGLAGVEQFF. The CDR3 region has the DNA TGTGCCAGTACGGGACTAGCGGGAGTTGAGCAGTTCTTC.

This clone was recorded only once. The rearrangement links TRBV5-6 to TRBJ1-1, with 7 bases that match TRBD1. Germline CDR1 and CDR2: SGHDT and YYEEEE. The CDR3 covers 14 residues. After removal of 2 bases from V and 8 bases from J, the junction contained 9 bases not matched to a gene. CDR3 coding DNA: TGTGCCAGCAGCTTCCAGGACAGGCCATGGGAAGCTTTCTTT. This codes for CASSFQDRPWEAFF.

The rearrangement uses TRBV5-1 and TRBJ1-2; D uncertain. The CDR3 sequence is 15 residues long. From germline, CDR1 is SGHRS and CDR2 YFSETQ. The V gene lost 0 bases and the J gene lost 4 bases, with 13 bases spanning the gap. The CDR3 loop reads CASSLDSGLPYGYTF. CDR3 sequence (DNA): TGCGCCAGCAGCTTGGATTCGGGGTTACCCTATGGCTACACCTTC.

J is TRBJ1-2 and V is TRBV2, with TRBD1 identical over 7 bases. The V gene's germline CDR1 is SNHLY and CDR2 FYNNEI. CDR3 length: 15 residues. V shed 6 bases and J 1 base; nucleotides not matched to a gene: 8. CDR3 amino acids: CASRRDRALNYGYTF. The CDR3 bases are TGTGCCAGCAGGCGTGACAGGGCTCTTAACTATGGCTACACCTTC.